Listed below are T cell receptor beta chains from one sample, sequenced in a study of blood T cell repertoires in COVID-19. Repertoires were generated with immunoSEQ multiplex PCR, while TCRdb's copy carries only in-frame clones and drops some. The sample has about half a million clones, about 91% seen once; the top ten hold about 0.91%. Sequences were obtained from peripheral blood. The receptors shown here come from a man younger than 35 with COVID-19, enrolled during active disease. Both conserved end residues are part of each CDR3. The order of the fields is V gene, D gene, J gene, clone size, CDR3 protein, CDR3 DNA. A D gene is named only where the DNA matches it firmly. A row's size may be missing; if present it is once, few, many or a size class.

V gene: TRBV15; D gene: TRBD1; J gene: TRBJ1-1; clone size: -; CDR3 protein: CATSNPGTGKNETNTEAFF; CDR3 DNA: TGTGCCACCAGCAACCCCGGGACAGGGAAGAACGAAACGAACACTGAAGCTTTCTTT
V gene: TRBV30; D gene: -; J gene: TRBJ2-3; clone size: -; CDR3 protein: CACSQGFGTDTQYF; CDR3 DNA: TGTGCCTGCTCCCAGGGGTTTGGCACAGATACGCAGTATTTT
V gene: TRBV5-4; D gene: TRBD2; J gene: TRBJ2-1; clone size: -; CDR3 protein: CASSHGLAGPNEQFF; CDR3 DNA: TGTGCCAGCAGCCACGGGCTAGCGGGGCCGAATGAGCAGTTCTTC
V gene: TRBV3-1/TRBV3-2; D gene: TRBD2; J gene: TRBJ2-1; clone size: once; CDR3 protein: CASSPGLADFQFF; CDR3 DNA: TGTGCCAGCAGCCCAGGACTAGCGGATTTCCAGTTCTTC
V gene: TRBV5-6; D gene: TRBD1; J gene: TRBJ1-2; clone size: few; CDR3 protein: CASSFRDSNYGYTF; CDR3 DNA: TGTGCCAGCAGCTTCCGGGACAGTAACTATGGCTACACCTTC
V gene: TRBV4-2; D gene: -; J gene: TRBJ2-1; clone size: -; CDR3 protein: CASSQDAEGWGNEQFF; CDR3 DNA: TGTGCCAGCAGCCAAGATGCGGAGGGGTGGGGCAATGAGCAGTTCTTC
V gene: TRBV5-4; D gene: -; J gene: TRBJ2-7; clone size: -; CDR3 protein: CASSLGRGNYEQYF; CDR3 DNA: TGTGCCAGCAGCCTGGGACGGGGGAACTACGAGCAGTACTTC
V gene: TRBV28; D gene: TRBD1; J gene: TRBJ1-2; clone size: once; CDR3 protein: CASSFGDRGSYGYTF; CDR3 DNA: TGTGCCAGCAGTTTTGGGGACAGGGGAAGCTATGGCTACACCTTC
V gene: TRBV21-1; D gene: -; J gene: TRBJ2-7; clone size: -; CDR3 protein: CASSEGDRGSYEQYF; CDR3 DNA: TGTGCCAGCAGCGAGGGGGACAGGGGGTCCTACGAGCAGTACTTC
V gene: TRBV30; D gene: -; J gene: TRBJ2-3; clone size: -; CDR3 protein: CAWSTADTQYF; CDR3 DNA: TGTGCCTGGAGTACGGCAGATACGCAGTATTTT
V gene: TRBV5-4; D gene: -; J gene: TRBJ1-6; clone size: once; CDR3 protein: CASSLRLATTPLHF; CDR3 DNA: TGTGCCAGCAGCTTGAGATTGGCCACAACACCCCTCCACTTT
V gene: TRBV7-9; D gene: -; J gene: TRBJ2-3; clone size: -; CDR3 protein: CASSFSDTQYF; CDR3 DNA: TGTGCCAGCAGCTTTTCTGATACGCAGTATTTT
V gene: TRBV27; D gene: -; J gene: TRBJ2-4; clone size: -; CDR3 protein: CASSLRGAKNIQYF; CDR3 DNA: TGTGCCAGCAGTTTACGGGGGGCCAAAAACATTCAGTACTTC
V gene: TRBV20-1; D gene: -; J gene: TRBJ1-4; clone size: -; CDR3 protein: CSASESEKLFF; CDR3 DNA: TGCAGTGCTAGCGAGAGTGAAAAACTGTTTTTT
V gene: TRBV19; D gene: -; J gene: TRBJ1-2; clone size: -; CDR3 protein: CASSPWAGASYGYTF; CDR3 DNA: TGTGCCAGTAGTCCCTGGGCAGGGGCTAGCTATGGCTACACCTTC
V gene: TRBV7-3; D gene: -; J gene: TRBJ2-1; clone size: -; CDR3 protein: CASSLGGENEQFF; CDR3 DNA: TGTGCCAGCAGCTTAGGAGGCGAGAATGAGCAGTTCTTC
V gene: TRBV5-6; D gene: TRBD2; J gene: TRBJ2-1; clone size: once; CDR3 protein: CASSLAFSGRTEQFF; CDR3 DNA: TGTGCCAGCAGCTTGGCCTTCAGCGGGAGGACTGAGCAGTTCTTC
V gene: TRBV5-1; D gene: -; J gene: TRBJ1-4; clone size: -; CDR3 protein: CASSLEGYTNEKLFF; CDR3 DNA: TGCGCCAGCAGCTTGGAGGGGTACACTAATGAAAAACTGTTTTTT
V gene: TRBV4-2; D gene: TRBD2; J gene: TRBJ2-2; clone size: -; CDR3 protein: CASSQVASGGAGELFF; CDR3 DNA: TGTGCCAGCAGCCAAGTGGCTAGCGGGGGAGCCGGGGAGCTGTTTTTT
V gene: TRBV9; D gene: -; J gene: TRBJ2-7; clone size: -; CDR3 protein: CASSPGVQTGSYEQYF; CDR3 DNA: TGTGCCAGCAGTCCAGGGGTGCAAACGGGCTCCTACGAGCAGTACTTC
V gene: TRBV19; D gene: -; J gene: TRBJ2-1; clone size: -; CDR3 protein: CASSISDSYNEQFF; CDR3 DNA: TGTGCCAGTAGTATTTCGGACAGTTACAATGAGCAGTTCTTC
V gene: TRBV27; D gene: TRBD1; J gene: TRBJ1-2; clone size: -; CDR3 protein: CASSRQGNGYGYTF; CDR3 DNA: TGTGCCAGCAGTCGACAGGGAAACGGCTATGGCTACACCTTC
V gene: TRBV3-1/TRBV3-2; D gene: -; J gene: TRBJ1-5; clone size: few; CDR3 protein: CASNYPVKLSNQPQHF; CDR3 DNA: TGTGCCAGCAACTACCCCGTAAAACTTAGCAATCAGCCCCAGCATTTT
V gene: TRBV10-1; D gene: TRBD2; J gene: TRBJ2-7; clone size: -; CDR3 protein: CASSDSGGLSYEQYF; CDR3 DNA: TGCGCCAGCAGTGACAGCGGGGGCCTCTCCTACGAGCAGTACTTC
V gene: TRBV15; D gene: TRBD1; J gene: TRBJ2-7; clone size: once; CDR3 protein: CATSSLVTGGYEQYF; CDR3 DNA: TGTGCCACCAGCAGTCTCGTGACAGGGGGCTACGAGCAGTACTTC
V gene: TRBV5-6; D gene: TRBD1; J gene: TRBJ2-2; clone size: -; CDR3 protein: CASSWRQGSKTGELFF; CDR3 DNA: TGTGCCAGCAGCTGGCGACAGGGAAGTAAAACCGGGGAGCTGTTTTTT
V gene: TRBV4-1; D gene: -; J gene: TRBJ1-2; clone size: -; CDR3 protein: CASSQETLQGSGYTF; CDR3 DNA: TGCGCCAGCAGCCAAGAAACACTCCAGGGGTCCGGCTACACCTTC
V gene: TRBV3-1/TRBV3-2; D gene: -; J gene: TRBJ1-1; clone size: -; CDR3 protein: CASSRNGVWDTEAFF; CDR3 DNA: TGTGCCAGCAGCCGAAACGGGGTTTGGGACACTGAAGCTTTCTTT
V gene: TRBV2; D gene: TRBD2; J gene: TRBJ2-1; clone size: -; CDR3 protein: CASRGLAGGYNEQFF; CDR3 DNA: TGTGCCAGCAGGGGACTAGCGGGGGGTTACAATGAGCAGTTCTTC
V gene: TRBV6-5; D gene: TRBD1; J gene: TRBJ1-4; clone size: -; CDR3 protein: CASSNYYRGTNEKLFF; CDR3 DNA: TGTGCCAGCAGTAACTATTACAGGGGAACTAATGAAAAACTGTTTTTT
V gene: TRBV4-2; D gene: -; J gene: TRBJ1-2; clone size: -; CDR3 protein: CASSQETSRGYTF; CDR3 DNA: TGTGCCAGCAGCCAAGAGACCTCTAGGGGCTACACCTTC
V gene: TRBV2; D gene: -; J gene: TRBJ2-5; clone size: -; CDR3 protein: CASSEDWLAETQYF; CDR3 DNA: TGTGCCAGCAGTGAAGATTGGCTCGCAGAGACCCAGTACTTC
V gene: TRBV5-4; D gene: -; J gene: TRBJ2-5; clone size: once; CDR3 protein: CASSLGGGPVETQYF; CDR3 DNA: TGTGCCAGCAGCTTGGGCGGGGGCCCAGTGGAGACCCAGTACTTC
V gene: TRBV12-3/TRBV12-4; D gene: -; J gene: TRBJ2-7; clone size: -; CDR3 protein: CASSPGQLYEQYF; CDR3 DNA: TGTGCCAGCAGCCCCGGACAACTCTACGAGCAGTACTTC
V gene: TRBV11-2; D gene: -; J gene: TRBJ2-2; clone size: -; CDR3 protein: CASSTGPRTSNTGELFF; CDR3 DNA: TGTGCCAGCAGCACCGGACCTAGGACTTCGAACACCGGGGAGCTGTTTTTT
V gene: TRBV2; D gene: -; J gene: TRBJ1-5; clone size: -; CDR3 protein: CASRKESNQPQHF; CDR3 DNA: TGTGCCAGCAGAAAAGAGAGCAATCAGCCCCAGCATTTT
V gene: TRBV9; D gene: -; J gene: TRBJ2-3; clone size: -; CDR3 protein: CASSVEGEPPDTQYF; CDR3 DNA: TGTGCCAGCAGCGTAGAGGGGGAACCCCCAGATACGCAGTATTTT
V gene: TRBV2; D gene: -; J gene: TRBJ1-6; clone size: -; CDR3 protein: CASSREGSSPLHF; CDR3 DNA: TGTGCCAGCTCACGGGAGGGGTCCTCACCCCTCCACTTT
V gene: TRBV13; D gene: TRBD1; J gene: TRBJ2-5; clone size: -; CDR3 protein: CASSPPPWTGLIETQYF; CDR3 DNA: TGTGCCAGCAGCCCTCCCCCCTGGACAGGGCTGATCGAGACCCAGTACTTC
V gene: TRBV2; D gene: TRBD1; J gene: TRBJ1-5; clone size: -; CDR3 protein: CASSPELDRVNQPQHF; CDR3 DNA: TGTGCCAGCAGTCCAGAACTGGACAGGGTCAATCAGCCCCAGCATTTT
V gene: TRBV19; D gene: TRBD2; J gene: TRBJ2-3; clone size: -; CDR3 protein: CASSRTSGRGIDTQYF; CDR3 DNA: TGTGCCAGTAGTCGTACTAGCGGGAGAGGTATAGATACGCAGTATTTT
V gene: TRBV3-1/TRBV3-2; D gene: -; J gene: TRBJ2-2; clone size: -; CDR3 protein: CASSQERSTGELFF; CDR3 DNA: TGTGCCAGCAGCCAAGAGAGGAGCACCGGGGAGCTGTTTTTT
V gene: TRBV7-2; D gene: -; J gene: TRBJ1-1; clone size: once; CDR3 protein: CASTRSDANTEAFF; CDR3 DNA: TGTGCCAGCACCCGAAGCGATGCGAACACTGAAGCTTTCTTT